Presented here are 14 T cell receptor beta chains from one specimen sequenced in a study of TIL therapy for anti-PD-1-resistant metastatic lung cancer (dated by TCRdb to the early 2020s). The immunoSEQ v3 hsTCRB kit was used to amplify TCR beta CDR3 regions from genomic DNA through bias-controlled multiplex PCR. In TCRdb, the immuneACCESS table is reduced to in-frame sequences with V and J assigned. These tables do not hold every clone; where another copy was compared, an unresolved V gene accounts for under half, and the others remain unexplained. Across this sample there are around 100,000 clones, with under 70% seen only once. Approximately 11% of the sample goes to the ten largest clones. In light of the paper, this sample's time point label describes: pre-treatment sample, taken before nivolumab and TIL therapy. The baseline tumor samples, taken from the same resection that was used to grow TIL, were excised metastases, most often pleural nodules or supraclavicular lymph nodes.

The source material was tumor tissue, sampled at baseline. Receptors were obtained from a person aged 25 to 85 with non-small cell lung cancer.

V and J are TRBV7-3 and TRBJ2-5; the D gene is possibly TRBD2 (5 bases). The CDR3 length is 14 residues. Germline V gene lookup returns CDR1 SGHTA and CDR2 FQGTGA. Deletions cut 5 bases from V and 4 bases from J, with 14 bases between. The CDR3 protein is CASSQGGRGETQYF. CDR3 coding DNA: TGTGCCAGCAGCCAAGGAGGCCGGGGAGAGACCCAGTACTTC.

The chain has TRBV6-5 and TRBJ1-1; no clear D gene. Trimming pared 1 base from V and 5 bases from J, leaving 11 bases between. CDR1 MNHEY and CDR2 SVGAGI come from the germline V gene. This CDR3 region has 14 residues. Written as DNA, the CDR3 is TGTGCCAGCAGTTACTGGGATCGGGGAACTGAAGCTTTCTTT. It yields the protein CASSYWDRGTEAFF.

The sample holds a few counts of this clone. V gene TRBV4-3 combines with J gene TRBJ2-7; either TRBD1 or TRBD2 may supply D (5 bases each). The length of the CDR3 is 15 residues. Germline V gives CDR1 LGHNA, CDR2 YSLEER. V dropped 3 bases and J dropped 2 bases, with 14 bases sitting between them. In DNA form, the CDR3 reads TGCGCCAGCAGCCAGGGGGACCGTTTAACCTACGAGCAGTACTTC. This sequence encodes CASSQGDRLTYEQYF.

V is TRBV15 and J is TRBJ1-2; D gene ambiguous. The germline V gene encodes CDR1 LNHNV and CDR2 YYDKDF (reference sequence). The CDR3 length is 16 residues. V was shortened by 1 base and J by 6 bases, with 18 bases between the two germline ends. CDR3 DNA sequence: TGTGCCACCAGCAGAGCACTTGTCCCCTCTCCCCATGGCTACACCTTC. It specifies CATSRALVPSPHGYTF.

The chain couples TRBV21-1 to TRBJ1-1. TRBV21-1 corresponds to a pseudogene. The CDR3 consists of 16 residues. The CDR3 DNA sequence: TGTGCCAGCAGCAGCGGGACACCTCGGGTGAACACTGAAGCTTTCTTT. Amino acid sequence: CASSSGTPRVNTEAFF.

The chain couples TRBV18 to TRBJ2-7; TRBD2 agrees at 7 bases. V gave up 3 bases and J gave up 5 bases; unmatched junction bases: 10. The germline V gene has CDR1 KGHSH and CDR2 LQKENI. The CDR3 is 15 residues long. The CDR3 DNA sequence: TGTGCCAGCTCACCCCGACCGGGGGGTCGAGACGAGCAGTACTTC. Translating gives CASSPRPGGRDEQYF.

V gene TRBV1 combines with J gene TRBJ2-1. TRBV1 is designated a pseudogene. The CDR3 length is 16 residues. CDR3 sequence: CTSRPLEPGERDEQFF. CDR3 coding DNA: TGCACCAGCAGACCCCTCGAGCCAGGAGAACGAGATGAGCAGTTCTTC.

In this sample, this clone turned up many times. The rearrangement uses TRBV3-1 (or the pseudogene TRBV3-2) and TRBJ1-1, with D hard to call. The CDR3 runs to 14 residues. The V gene lost 0 bases and the J gene lost 8 bases, with 13 bases spanning the gap. Per the germline V gene, CDR1 is LGHDT and CDR2 is YNNKEL (reference sequence). CDR3 in DNA: TGTGCCAGCAGCCAAGAGGTAGTATCGACAGAAGCTTTCTTT. It codes for CASSQEVVSTEAFF.

This chain uses TRBV19 with TRBJ2-3; perhaps TRBD2 as D (6 bases). CDR1 and CDR2 (germline): LNHDA, SQIVND (reference sequence). The ends were cut back, 7 bases at V and 6 bases at J, with 11 bases in the middle. The CDR3 extends over 12 amino acids. This chain's CDR3 is CASTPSADTQYF. In DNA form, the CDR3 reads TGTGCCAGTACGCCTAGCGCGGATACGCAGTATTTT.

The chain has TRBV28 and TRBJ2-7, with 11 bases fitting TRBD2. Germline trimming cut 4 bases from V and 2 bases from J; bases unmatched to any gene: 10. The germline V gene has CDR1 MDHEN and CDR2 SYDVKM. The CDR3 spans 17 residues. The CDR3 bases are TGTGCCAGCAGTTCCCTGAGACTAGCGGGGTTGGCCTACGAGCAGTACTTC. This encodes CASSSLRLAGLAYEQYF.

The V gene is TRBV18, the J gene TRBJ2-4; either TRBD1 or TRBD2 may fit D (5 bases each). CDR3 length: 15 amino acids. V was pared by 4 bases and J by 8 bases, with 18 bases between. The germline gives CDR1 KGHSH, CDR2 LQKENI. The CDR3 coding sequence is TGTGCCAGCTCACTTACCGGGAACCTGGGGGACATTCAGTACTTC. Its protein is CASSLTGNLGDIQYF.

The chain is built from TRBV6-2 or TRBV6-3 and TRBJ2-1, with TRBD2 identical over 9 bases. Germline V gives CDR1 MNHEY, CDR2 SVGEGT. V gave up 0 bases and J gave up 4 bases; unmatched junction bases: 7. The CDR3 spans 17 residues. As DNA, the CDR3 is TGTGCCAGCAGTTACTCTCTCGGAGCGGGAGGTTACAATGAGCAGTTCTTC. Protein: CASSYSLGAGGYNEQFF.

The chain uses TRBV5-6 and TRBJ2-2, with D perhaps matching TRBD2 (6 bases). Trimming cost V 2 bases and J 6 bases, with 17 bases left between them. Looked up from germline, CDR1 is SGHDT and CDR2 is YYEEEE. This CDR3 comprises 16 residues. The CDR3 region has the DNA TGTGCCAGCAGCTTCCGCAGCGTGGGAGGCCCCGGGGAGCTGTTTTTT. This sequence encodes CASSFRSVGGPGELFF.

The chain combines TRBV5-1 with TRBJ1-2; 11 nucleotides agree with TRBD1. Trimming removed 2 bases from V and 3 bases from J; junction bases left unmatched: 3. The CDR3 is made up of 15 amino acids. CDR1 and CDR2 (germline): SGHRS, YFSETQ. CDR3 in amino acids: CASSLGQGAYYGYTF. DNA of the CDR3: TGCGCCAGCAGCTTAGGACAGGGGGCTTACTATGGCTACACCTTC.